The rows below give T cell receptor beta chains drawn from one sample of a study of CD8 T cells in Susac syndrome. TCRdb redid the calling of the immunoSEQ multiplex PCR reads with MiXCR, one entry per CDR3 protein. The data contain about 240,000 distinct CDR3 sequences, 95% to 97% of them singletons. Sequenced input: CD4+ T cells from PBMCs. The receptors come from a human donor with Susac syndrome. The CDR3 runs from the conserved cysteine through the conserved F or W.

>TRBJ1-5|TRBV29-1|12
CSVRDLDQPQHF
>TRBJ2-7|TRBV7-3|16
CASSSDGSGGSYEQYF
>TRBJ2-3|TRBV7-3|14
CASSEDRGLDTQYF
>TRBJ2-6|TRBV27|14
CASSTSIVANVLTF
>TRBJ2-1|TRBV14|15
CASSPRWSSYNEQFF
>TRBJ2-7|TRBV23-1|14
CASVSANPLVEQYF
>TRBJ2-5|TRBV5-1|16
CASSRGLPTPQETQYF
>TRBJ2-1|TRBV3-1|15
CASSQGQGIRNEQFF
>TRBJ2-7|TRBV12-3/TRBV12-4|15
CASSMTSGNSYEQYF
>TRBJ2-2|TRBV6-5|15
CASTRARAGTGELFF
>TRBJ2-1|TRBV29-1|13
CTIPSGGTYEQFF
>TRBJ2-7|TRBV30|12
CARVRGAYEQYF
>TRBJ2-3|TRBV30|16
CAWTNGARPGTDTQYF
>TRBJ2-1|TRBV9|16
CASSALAGGTYNEQFF
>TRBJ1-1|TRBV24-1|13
CATGNGGNTEAFF
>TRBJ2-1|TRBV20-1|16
CSARDRGRADDNEQFF
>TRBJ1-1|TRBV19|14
CASSIWATNTEAFF
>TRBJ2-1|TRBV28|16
CASSSMGQIVYNEQFF
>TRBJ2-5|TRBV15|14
CATSRNSGSETQYF
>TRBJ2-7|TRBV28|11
CASSFLWEQYF
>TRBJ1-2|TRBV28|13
CASGVRLNYGYTF
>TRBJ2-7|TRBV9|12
CASSVEGYEQYF
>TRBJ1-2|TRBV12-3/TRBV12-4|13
CASSFGESYGYTF
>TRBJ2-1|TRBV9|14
CASSVGSMGNEQFF
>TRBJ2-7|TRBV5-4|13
CASRAGGPNEQYF
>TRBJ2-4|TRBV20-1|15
CSAGPLAEVKNIQYF
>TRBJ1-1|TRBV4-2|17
CASSQGGTGGRSDEAFF
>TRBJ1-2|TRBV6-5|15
CASSYSTQGVRGYTF
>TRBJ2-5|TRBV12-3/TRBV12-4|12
CASSSRRGTQYF
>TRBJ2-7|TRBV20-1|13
CSAPRQGAYEQYF
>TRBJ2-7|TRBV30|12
CAWSPRPGAQYF